A single sample gave rise to the 11 T cell receptor beta chains below, sequenced in a study of blood T cell repertoires in COVID-19. The assay was immunoSEQ multiplex PCR, and TCRdb's table has in-frame clones only and misses some. Of 230,000 or so clones in the sample, less than 90% are singletons; the top ten hold 20%. Sequenced sample: peripheral blood. Source of these receptors: a man aged 30 to 39 with active or convalescent COVID-19.

As concerns this clone: Other DNA sequences in this specimen translate into the identical CDR3. The rearrangement uses TRBV4-3 and TRBJ1-1; D gene ambiguous. CDR1 LGHNA and CDR2 YSLEER come from the germline V gene. The V and J ends lost 0 bases and 4 bases respectively, with 6 bases between them. The CDR3 is made up of 13 amino acids. The DNA for the CDR3 is TGCGCCAGCAGCCAAGATTCCGGCACTGAAGCTTTCTTT. Translation: CASSQDSGTEAFF.

This clone appeared a single time. V usage is TRBV3-1 (or the pseudogene TRBV3-2) and J usage is TRBJ1-2; the D is unclear. Looked up from germline, CDR1 is LGHDT and CDR2 is YNNKEL (reference sequence). The CDR3 extends over 14 amino acids. V was shortened by 0 bases and J by 13 bases, with 18 bases between the two germline ends. In nucleotides, the CDR3 is TGTGCCAGCAGCCAAGATTTAACGGGGATTGGTCTCACCTTC. Encoded protein: CASSQDLTGIGLTF.

J is TRBJ2-7 and V is TRBV5-1, with 9 bases fitting TRBD1. The CDR3 covers 14 residues. From germline, CDR1 is SGHRS and CDR2 YFSETQ. The trim removed 4 bases at V and 3 bases at J, leaving 5 bases unmatched. The CDR3 protein is CASSRGTGLYEQYF. As DNA, the CDR3 is TGCGCCAGCAGCCGCGGGACAGGGCTCTACGAGCAGTACTTC.

This clone was observed a single time. The V gene is TRBV7-2, the J gene TRBJ1-4; TRBD1 is a possible D gene (5 bases). Trimming pared 4 bases from V and 8 bases from J, leaving 20 bases between. Germline assignment: CDR1 SGHTA and CDR2 FQGNSA. This CDR3 contains 16 residues. CDR3 bases: TGTGCCAGCAGCTCCCAGGGAACAGGAGTGGGGGAAAAACTGTTTTTT. The encoded protein is CASSSQGTGVGEKLFF. Full variable domain (outside the CDR3, taken from reference TRBV7-2 and TRBJ1-4): GAGVSQSPSNKVTEKGKDVELRCDPISGHTALYWYRQSLGQGLEFLIYFQGNSAPDKSGLPSDRFSAERTGGSVSTLTIQRTQQEDSAVYLCASSSQGTGVGEKLFFGSGTQLSVL.

The chain joins TRBV9 to TRBJ2-2; a possible D gene is TRBD1 (6 bases). Germline-derived CDR1 and CDR2 are SGDLS and YYNGEE. V lost 2 bases, J lost 0 bases, and 17 bases lay in between. This CDR3 contains 18 residues. The CDR3 is CASSVRDQGPTNTGELFF. CDR3 nucleotides: TGTGCCAGCAGCGTCCGGGATCAGGGGCCCACGAACACCGGGGAGCTGTTTTTT.

The chain carries TRBV5-1 and TRBJ2-2, with a tentative D call TRBD2 (7 bases). Germline V CDR1 and CDR2: SGHRS, YFSETQ. The CDR3 is 16 amino acids. V was clipped by 2 bases and J by 6 bases, with 17 bases between them. The CDR3 reads CASSFRGGAGPGELFF. CDR3 nucleotides: TGCGCCAGCAGCTTTCGAGGGGGGGCCGGCCCCGGGGAGCTGTTTTTT.

The chain uses TRBV10-2 and TRBJ2-3; TRBD2 matches at 9 bases. The CDR3 has 14 amino acids. Germline CDR1 and CDR2: WSHSY and SAAADI. Trimming took 5 bases from V and 8 from J; bases not matched to a gene: 8. The chain's CDR3 is CASSIAGGGGTQYF. The CDR3 DNA is TGCGCCAGCAGTATTGCGGGGGGGGGAGGTACGCAGTATTTT.

The chain employs TRBV27 and TRBJ2-2; perhaps TRBD2 as D (6 bases). Germline V gives CDR1 MNHEY, CDR2 SMNVEV (reference sequence). The ends were cut back, 10 bases at V and 3 bases at J, with 18 bases in the middle. This CDR3 is built from 15 residues. As DNA, the CDR3 is TGTGCCACGCAACGGGGACTCTATGACACCGGGGAGCTGTTTTTT. Its protein is CATQRGLYDTGELFF.

This clone showed up just once. This sequence joins TRBV2 and TRBJ2-1, with a possible D match to TRBD1 (5 bases). This CDR3 comprises 14 residues. Trimming left V 7 bases short and J 0 bases short, with 10 bases between. The germline CDR1 and CDR2 sequences are SNHLY and FYNNEI. CDR3 sequence: CASTGQSSYNEQFF. The CDR3 region has the DNA TGTGCCAGCACAGGGCAAAGCTCCTACAATGAGCAGTTCTTC.

The chain joins TRBV20-1 to TRBJ1-1; no clear D. V was clipped by 1 base and J by 8 bases, with 5 bases between them. The CDR3 sequence is 10 residues long. The germline V gene encodes CDR1 DFQATT and CDR2 SNEGSKA (reference sequence). Here the CDR3 DNA reads TGCAGTGCTAGAGCGGTCGAAGCTTTCTTT. Amino acids: CSARAVEAFF.

The chain is built from TRBV24-1 and TRBJ1-2; D gene uncertain. The CDR3 spans 15 residues. The V gene lost 1 base and the J gene lost 4 bases, with 12 bases spanning the gap. CDR1 and CDR2 from the germline V gene are KGHDR and SFDVKD. The DNA for the CDR3 is TGTGCCACCAGTGATTTAAGGCCGGGAGGCTATGGCTACACCTTC. Amino acids: CATSDLRPGGYGYTF.